This T cell receptor (beta chain) was sequenced for a study of blood T cell repertoires in COVID-19. Study at large: From T cells, B-cell-depleted T cells, or PBMCs came the material, which was cDNA or gDNA.

Original analysis: Reference gene primers were amplified, and this amplification served to estimate nucleated cell counts. TCRdb's copy holds only in-frame clones and misses some; the assay was immunoSEQ multiplex PCR. The DNA was the basis for D and trimming; V, J and clone size are from that table. The table records around 230,000 clones, about nine tenths of them present only once. The CDR3 has 15 amino acids. With 3 bases removed from V and 2 bases from J, the gap between germline ends came to 14 bases. CDR1 SGHKS and CDR2 YYEKEE come from the germline V gene (reference sequence). The genes are TRBV5-5 and TRBJ1-1; D remains ambiguous. The sample comprised peripheral blood. The clonotype comes from a man in his sixties who had recovered from COVID-19. The CDR3 reads CASSSSGSGNTEAFF. DNA for the CDR3: TGTGCCAGCAGCTCGTCGGGATCGGGAAACACTGAAGCTTTCTTT.